The TCR beta chain under discussion was sequenced for a study of early T cells in non-severe SARS-CoV-2 infection. Germline V gene lookup returns CDR1 KGHSH and CDR2 LQKENI. V was pared by 1 base and J by 0 bases, with 10 bases between. CDR3 length equals 16 residues. There are many counts of this clonotype. Attachment of unique molecular identifiers to individual cDNA molecules was performed. From the 5' RACE reads, TCRdb called clonotypes with MiXCR, one entry per CDR3 protein. The sample carries tens of thousands of distinct CDR3 sequences, approximately 4.3% recorded once. The chain links TRBV18 to TRBJ2-4, with D maybe TRBD2 (5 bases). The sequenced material came from whole blood. The receptor's source is an adult who was a healthcare worker with PCR-confirmed SARS-CoV-2 infection or an uninfected control (not recorded which). The CDR3 here is CASSPQAVIAKNIQYF. The DNA of the CDR3 is TGTGCCAGCTCACCACAAGCGGTTATAGCCAAAAACATTCAGTACTTC.